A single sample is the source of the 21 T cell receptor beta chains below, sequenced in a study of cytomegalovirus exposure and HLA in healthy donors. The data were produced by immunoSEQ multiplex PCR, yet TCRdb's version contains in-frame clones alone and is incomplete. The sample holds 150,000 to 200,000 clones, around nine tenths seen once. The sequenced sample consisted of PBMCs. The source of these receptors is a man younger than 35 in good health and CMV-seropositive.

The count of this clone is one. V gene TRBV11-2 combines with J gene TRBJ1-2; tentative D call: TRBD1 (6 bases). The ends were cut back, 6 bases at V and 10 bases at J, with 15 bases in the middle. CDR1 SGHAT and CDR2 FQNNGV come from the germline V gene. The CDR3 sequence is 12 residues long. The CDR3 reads CASSHRTGHYTF. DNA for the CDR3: TGTGCCAGCAGTCACAGAACAGGGCACTACACCTTC.

For the CDR3, the DNA is TGTGCCAGCAGCCCGGACAGGGGTTATGGCTACACCTTC. Its translation is CASSPDRGYGYTF. The chain links TRBV5-4 to TRBJ1-2, with 9 bases that match TRBD1. With 4 bases clipped from V and 5 bases from J, the junction kept 3 bases outside the gene matches. Germline CDR1 is SGHNT and CDR2 is YYREEE (reference sequence). The CDR3 consists of 13 residues.

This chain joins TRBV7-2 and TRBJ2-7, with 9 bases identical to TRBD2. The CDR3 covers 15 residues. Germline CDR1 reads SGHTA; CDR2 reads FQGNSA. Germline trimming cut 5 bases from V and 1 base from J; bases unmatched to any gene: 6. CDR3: CASSRWTSDSYEQYF. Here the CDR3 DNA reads TGTGCCAGCAGCCGCTGGACTAGCGATTCCTACGAGCAGTACTTC.

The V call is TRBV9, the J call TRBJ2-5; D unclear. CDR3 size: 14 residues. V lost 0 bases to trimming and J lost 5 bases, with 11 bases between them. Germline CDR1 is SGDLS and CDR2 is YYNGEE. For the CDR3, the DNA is TGTGCCAGCAGCGTAGGAGACTTCGACGAGACCCAGTACTTC. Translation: CASSVGDFDETQYF.

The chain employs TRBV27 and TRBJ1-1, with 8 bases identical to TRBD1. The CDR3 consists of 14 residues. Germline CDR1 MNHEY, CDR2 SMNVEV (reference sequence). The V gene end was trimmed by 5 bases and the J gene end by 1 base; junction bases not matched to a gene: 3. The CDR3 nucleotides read TGTGCCAGCAGTCGGACAGGGCCGAACACTGAAGCTTTCTTT. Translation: CASSRTGPNTEAFF.

The CDR3 spells CASTLPGTVNYGYTF. CDR3 DNA: TGTGCCAGCACCCTTCCCGGGACAGTCAACTATGGCTACACCTTC. The J gene is TRBJ1-2, the V gene TRBV28; 7 bases align to TRBD1. CDR3 length equals 15 residues. The V segment lost 7 bases and the J segment 2 bases; nucleotides outside the gene matches: 10. Germline V gene data show CDR1 as MDHEN and CDR2 as SYDVKM.

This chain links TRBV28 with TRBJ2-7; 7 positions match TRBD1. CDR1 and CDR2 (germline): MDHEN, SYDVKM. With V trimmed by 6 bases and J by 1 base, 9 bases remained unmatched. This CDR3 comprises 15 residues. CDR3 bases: TGTGCCAGCAGGCTCCGGGACAGATTATCCTACGAGCAGTACTTC. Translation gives CASRLRDRLSYEQYF. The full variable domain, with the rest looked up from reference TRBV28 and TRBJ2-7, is DVKVTQSSRYLVKRTGEKVFLECVQDMDHENMFWYRQDPGLGLRLIYFSYDVKMKEKGDIPEGYSVSREKKERFSLILESASTNQTSMYLCASRLRDRLSYEQYFGPGTRLTVT.

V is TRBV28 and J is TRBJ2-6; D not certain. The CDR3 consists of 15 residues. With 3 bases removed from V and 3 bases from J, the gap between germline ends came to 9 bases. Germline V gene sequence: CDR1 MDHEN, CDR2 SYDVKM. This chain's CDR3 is CASSFVSGGANVLTF. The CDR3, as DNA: TGTGCCAGCAGTTTTGTGAGTGGTGGGGCCAACGTCCTGACTTTC.

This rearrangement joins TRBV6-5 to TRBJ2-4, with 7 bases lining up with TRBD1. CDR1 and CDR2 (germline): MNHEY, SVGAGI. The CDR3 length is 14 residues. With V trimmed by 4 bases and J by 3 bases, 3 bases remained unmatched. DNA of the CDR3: TGTGCCAGCAGTTGGGGACAGATCAAAAACATTCAGTACTTC. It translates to CASSWGQIKNIQYF.

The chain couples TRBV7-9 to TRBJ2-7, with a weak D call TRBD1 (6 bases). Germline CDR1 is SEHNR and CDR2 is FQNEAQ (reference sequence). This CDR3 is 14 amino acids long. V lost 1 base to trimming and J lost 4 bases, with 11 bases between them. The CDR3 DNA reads TGTGCCAGCAGCTTAGATGGACAGCAATACGAGCAGTACTTC. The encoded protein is CASSLDGQQYEQYF.

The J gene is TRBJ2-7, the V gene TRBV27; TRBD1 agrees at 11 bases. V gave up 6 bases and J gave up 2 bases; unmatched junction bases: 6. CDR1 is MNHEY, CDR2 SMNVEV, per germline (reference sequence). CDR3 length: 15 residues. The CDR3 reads CASSMADRGPYEQYF. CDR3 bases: TGTGCCAGCAGCATGGCGGACAGGGGGCCCTACGAGCAGTACTTC.

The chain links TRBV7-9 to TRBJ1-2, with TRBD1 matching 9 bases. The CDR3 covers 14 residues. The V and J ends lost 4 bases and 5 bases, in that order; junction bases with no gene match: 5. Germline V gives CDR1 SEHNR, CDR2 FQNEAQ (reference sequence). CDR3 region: CASSSDRGRYGYTF. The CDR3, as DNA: TGTGCCAGCAGCTCGGACAGGGGCCGATATGGCTACACCTTC. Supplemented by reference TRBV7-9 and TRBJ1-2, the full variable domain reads DTGVSQNPRHKITKRGQNVTFRCDPISEHNRLYWYRQTLGQGPEFLTYFQNEAQLEKSRLLSDRFSAERPKGSFSTLEIQRTEQGDSAMYLCASSSDRGRYGYTFGSGTRLTVV.

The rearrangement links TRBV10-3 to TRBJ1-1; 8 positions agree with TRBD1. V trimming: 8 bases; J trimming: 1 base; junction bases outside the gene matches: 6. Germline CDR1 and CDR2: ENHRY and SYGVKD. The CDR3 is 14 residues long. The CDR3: CAIRRTGTNTEAFF. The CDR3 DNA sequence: TGTGCCATCCGACGGACAGGGACGAACACTGAAGCTTTCTTT.

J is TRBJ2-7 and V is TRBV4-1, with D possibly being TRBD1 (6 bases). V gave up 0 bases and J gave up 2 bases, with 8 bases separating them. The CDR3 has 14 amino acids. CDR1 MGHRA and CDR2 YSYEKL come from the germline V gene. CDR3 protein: CASSQDRDTYEQYF. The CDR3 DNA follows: TGCGCCAGCAGCCAAGACAGGGACACCTACGAGCAGTACTTC.

The CDR3 is CASSLDEGNTEAFF. CDR3 DNA: TGCGCCAGCAGCTTGGACGAGGGAAACACTGAAGCTTTCTTT. The chain joins TRBV5-1 to TRBJ1-1; D gene unclear. Germline CDR1 SGHRS, CDR2 YFSETQ. Trimming removed 0 bases from V and 2 bases from J, with 8 bases in between. This CDR3 has 14 residues.

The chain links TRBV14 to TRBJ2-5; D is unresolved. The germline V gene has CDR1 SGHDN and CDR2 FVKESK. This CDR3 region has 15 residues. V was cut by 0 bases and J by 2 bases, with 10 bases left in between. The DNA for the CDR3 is TGTGCCAGCAGCCAAGATCTAGTGAATCAAGAGACCCAGTACTTC. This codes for CASSQDLVNQETQYF.

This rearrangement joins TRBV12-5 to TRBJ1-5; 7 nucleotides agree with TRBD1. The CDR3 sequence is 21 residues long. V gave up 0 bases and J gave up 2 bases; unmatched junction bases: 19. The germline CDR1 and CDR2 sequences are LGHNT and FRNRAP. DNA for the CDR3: TGTGCTAGTGGTTTGGTAGGTAGATGGCGAACCGGGACAGTTGGCAATCAGCCCCAGCATTTT. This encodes CASGLVGRWRTGTVGNQPQHF.

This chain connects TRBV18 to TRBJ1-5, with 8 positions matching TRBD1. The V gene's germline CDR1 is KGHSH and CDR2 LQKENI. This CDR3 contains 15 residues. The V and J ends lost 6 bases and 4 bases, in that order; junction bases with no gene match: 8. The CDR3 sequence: CASSIGQGLNQPQHF. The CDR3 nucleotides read TGTGCCAGCTCGATCGGACAGGGATTAAATCAGCCCCAGCATTTT. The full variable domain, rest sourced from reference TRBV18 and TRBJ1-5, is NAGVMQNPRHLVRRRGQEARLRCSPMKGHSHVYWYRQLPEEGLKFMVYLQKENIIDESGMPKERFSAEFPKEGPSILRIQQVVRGDSAAYFCASSIGQGLNQPQHFGDGTRLSIL.

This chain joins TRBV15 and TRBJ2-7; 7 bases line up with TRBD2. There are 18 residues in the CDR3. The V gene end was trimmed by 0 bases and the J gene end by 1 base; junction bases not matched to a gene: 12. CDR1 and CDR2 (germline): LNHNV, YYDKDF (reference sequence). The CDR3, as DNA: TGTGCCACCAGCAGAGAGCGATTACGTAGCGGGCTGTCCTACGAGCAGTACTTC. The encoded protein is CATSRERLRSGLSYEQYF.

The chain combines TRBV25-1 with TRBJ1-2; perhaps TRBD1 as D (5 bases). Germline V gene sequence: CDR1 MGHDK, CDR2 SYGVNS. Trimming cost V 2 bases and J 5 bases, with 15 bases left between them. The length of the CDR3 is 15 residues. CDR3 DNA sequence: TGTGCCAGCAGTGAACAGGGCCCTCAGCAATATGGCTACACCTTC. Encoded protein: CASSEQGPQQYGYTF.

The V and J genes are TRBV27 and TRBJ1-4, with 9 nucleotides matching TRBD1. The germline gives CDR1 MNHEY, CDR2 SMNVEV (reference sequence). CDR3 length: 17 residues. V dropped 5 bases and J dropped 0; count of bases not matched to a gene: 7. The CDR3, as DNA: TGTGCCAGCAGTCCGCGGACAGGGGCTGCAACTAATGAAAAACTGTTTTTT. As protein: CASSPRTGAATNEKLFF. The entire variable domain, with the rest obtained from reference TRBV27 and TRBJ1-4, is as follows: EAQVTQNPRYLITVTGKKLTVTCSQNMNHEYMSWYRQDPGLGLRQIYYSMNVEVTDKGDVPEGYKVSRKEKRNFPLILESPSPNQTSLYFCASSPRTGAATNEKLFFGSGTQLSVL.